The 22 T cell receptor beta chains below were found in one sample sequenced in a study of OX40 agonist ivuxolimab in advanced cancers. Produced via immunoSEQ multiplex PCR; TCRdb's table is partial and in-frame only. The repertoire holds roughly 70,000 clones, with around 82% as singletons. The specimen was CD4+ or CD8+ T cells sorted from blood, collected in a trial of the OX40 agonist ivuxolimab. The receptor set was obtained from an adult with an advanced solid tumor such as melanoma, head and neck, liver or kidney cancer.

The V gene is TRBV18, the J gene TRBJ1-5; 8 bases fit TRBD1. Trimming cost V 4 bases and J 3 bases; bases outside gene matches: 5. The CDR3 extends over 15 amino acids. The V gene's germline CDR1 is KGHSH and CDR2 LQKENI. The DNA of the CDR3 is TGTGCCAGCTCACGGCGGGGACAGGCCAATCAGCCCCAGCATTTT. Residues: CASSRRGQANQPQHF.

The chain uses TRBV6-4 and TRBJ2-2, with D unresolved. Germline CDR1 is MRHNA and CDR2 is SNTAGT. The CDR3 runs 13 residues. V gave up 3 bases and J gave up 5 bases, with 7 bases separating them. The CDR3 sequence is CASSEELTGELFF. The CDR3 DNA is TGTGCCAGCAGTGAAGAACTAACCGGGGAGCTGTTTTTT.

A remark on this clone: Possible read error: a much larger clone is one base away. The V gene is TRBV19, the J gene TRBJ1-4; TRBD1 aligns across 7 bases. CDR1 is LNHDA and CDR2 is SQIVND in the germline V gene (reference sequence). This CDR3 is built from 14 residues. The CDR3 nucleotides are TGTGCCAGTACCACAGGGGCAACTAGTGAAAAACTGTTTTTT. Translating gives CASTTGATSEKLFF.

The J gene is TRBJ2-2, the V gene TRBV18; 9 bases fit TRBD2. This CDR3 contains 15 residues. CDR1 and CDR2 from the germline V gene are KGHSH and LQKENI. V lost 2 bases, J lost 3 bases, and 1 base stayed unmatched. This CDR3 reads CASSPAGGYTGELFF. DNA for the CDR3: TGTGCCAGCTCACCAGCGGGAGGGTACACCGGGGAGCTGTTTTTT.

The chain joins TRBV4-3 to TRBJ2-3; unclear D gene. Germline lookup yields CDR1 LGHNA and CDR2 YSLEER. This CDR3 is built from 12 residues. With 3 bases removed from V and 4 bases from J, the gap between germline ends came to 5 bases. CDR3 protein: CASSQASDTQYF. DNA for the CDR3: TGCGCCAGCAGCCAGGCCTCAGATACGCAGTATTTT.

The chain employs TRBV6-1 and TRBJ2-3, with TRBD2 matching 9 bases. Germline V CDR1 and CDR2: MNHNS, SASEGT. This CDR3 region has 15 residues. V lost 3 bases and J lost 1; bases outside the gene matches: 2. In DNA, the CDR3 is TGTGCCAGCAGTGAGGTAGCGGGGGGCACAGATACGCAGTATTTT. It specifies CASSEVAGGTDTQYF.

The rearrangement links TRBV27 to TRBJ2-2; maybe TRBD2 (5 bases). The CDR3 is 15 residues long. V was clipped by 2 bases and J by 6 bases, with 13 bases between them. Germline CDR1 and CDR2: MNHEY and SMNVEV (reference sequence). The CDR3 region has the DNA TGTGCCAGCAGTTTACCTCCGGGGAGTCCCGGGGAGCTGTTTTTT. Translation: CASSLPPGSPGELFF.

This chain links TRBV27 with TRBJ2-7; 12 bases map to TRBD1. Trimming took 4 bases from V and 5 from J; bases not matched to a gene: 6. The CDR3 is 15 amino acids. CDR1 is MNHEY and CDR2 is SMNVEV in the germline V gene (reference sequence). The CDR3 spells CASSSLGTGGDEQYF. CDR3 DNA: TGTGCCAGCAGTTCCCTCGGGACAGGGGGCGACGAGCAGTACTTC.

The chain links TRBV29-1 to TRBJ2-7; no definite D call. There are 14 residues in the CDR3. The V gene's germline CDR1 is SQVTM and CDR2 ANQGSEA. With 6 bases removed from V and 6 bases from J, the gap between germline ends came to 21 bases. The CDR3 nucleotides are TGCAGCGTCCGCGGTCCCCTTGAGGCTTCCGAGCAGTACTTC. The encoded protein is CSVRGPLEASEQYF.

CDR3 DNA: TGTGCCTGGAGTGGAGGGCCGGGCACCGGGGAGCTGTTTTTT. Its translation is CAWSGGPGTGELFF. The genes are TRBV30 and TRBJ2-2, with D possibly TRBD2 on 5 matching bases. The CDR3 sequence is 14 residues long. Trimming took off 1 base at V and 4 bases at J, with 10 bases between the two ends. From germline, CDR1 is GTSNPN and CDR2 SVGIG (reference sequence).

The chain employs TRBV4-3 and TRBJ2-7; the D gene could be TRBD1 or TRBD2 (5 bases each). Germline loops: CDR1 LGHNA, CDR2 YSLEER. Trimming stripped 0 bases from V and 4 bases from J, with 16 bases between. The CDR3 has 16 residues. The CDR3 region is CASSQDWGSLPYEQYF. For the CDR3, the DNA is TGCGCCAGCAGCCAAGATTGGGGGAGCCTCCCTTACGAGCAGTACTTC.

This rearrangement joins TRBV19 to TRBJ2-7, with 8 bases aligning to TRBD1. The CDR3 has 14 amino acids. Germline assignment: CDR1 LNHDA and CDR2 SQIVND (reference sequence). V lost 4 bases to trimming and J lost 2 bases; unmatched junction nucleotides: 4. CDR3 nucleotides: TGTGCCAGTAGTACAGGACAGGGAACCTACGAGCAGTACTTC. Encoded protein: CASSTGQGTYEQYF. The variable domain in full, with the rest retrieved from reference TRBV19 and TRBJ2-7, is DGGITQSPKYLFRKEGQNVTLSCEQNLNHDAMYWYRQDPGQGLRLIYYSQIVNDFQKGDIAEGYSVSREKKESFPLTVTSAQKNPTAFYLCASSTGQGTYEQYFGPGTRLTVT.

The chain uses TRBV7-2 and TRBJ1-3; D is perhaps TRBD1 (5 bases). This CDR3 contains 15 residues. Germline CDR1 reads SGHTA; CDR2 reads FQGNSA. Trimming shortened V by 2 bases and J by 6 bases, and 14 bases separated the two germline ends. DNA of the CDR3: TGTGCCAGCAGCTTAAGCGGCAGGGTTCAAAACACCATATATTTT. This gives the protein CASSLSGRVQNTIYF.

The sample holds a few counts of this clone. The CDR3 coding sequence is TGTGCCAGCAGCTCGGGGGCGGGGCAGACGACCCAGTACTTC. Its translation: CASSSGAGQTTQYF. This chain connects TRBV7-7 to TRBJ2-5; D assignment may be TRBD1 or TRBD2 (6 bases each). This CDR3 contains 14 residues. In germline, CDR1 is SSHAT, CDR2 FNYEAQ (reference sequence). The germline V and J ends were trimmed by 4 bases and 7 bases, with 16 bases remaining between them.

This chain uses TRBV11-2 with TRBJ2-1; D remains ambiguous. Germline V gene sequence: CDR1 SGHAT, CDR2 FQNNGV. V shed 1 base and J shed 6 bases, with 7 bases lying between them. CDR3 size: 13 residues. The CDR3, as DNA: TGTGCCAGCAGCTTAGGCCCCGGCAATGAGCAGTTCTTC. Residues: CASSLGPGNEQFF.

The rearrangement joins TRBV4-3 to TRBJ1-2, with 8 bases lining up with TRBD1. V dropped 0 bases and J dropped 4; count of bases not matched to a gene: 16. The CDR3 spans 19 residues. The germline V gene encodes CDR1 LGHNA and CDR2 YSLEER. Here the CDR3 reads CASSQDGLRTGYLSYGYTF. CDR3 in DNA: TGCGCCAGCAGCCAAGATGGCCTTCGGACAGGGTATTTAAGCTATGGCTACACCTTC.

The rearrangement joins TRBV15 to TRBJ2-1, with 7 bases matching TRBD1. V lost 4 bases, J lost 10 bases, and 7 bases stayed unmatched. Germline CDR1 LNHNV, CDR2 YYDKDF (reference sequence). The CDR3 extends over 13 amino acids. CDR3 in DNA: TGTGCCACCAGCATTCCGACAGGGCGGGAGCAGTTCTTC. This codes for CATSIPTGREQFF.

This chain uses TRBV7-2 with TRBJ1-5, with 10 bases lining up with TRBD1. Losses at the gene ends were 1 base for V and 6 bases for J; bases not matched to a gene: 6. CDR1 SGHTA and CDR2 FQGNSA come from the germline V gene. This CDR3 contains 16 residues. DNA of the CDR3: TGTGCCAGCAGCTTAGTAGGGACAGGGGAGGGTCAGCCCCAGCATTTT. Protein sequence: CASSLVGTGEGQPQHF.

J is TRBJ1-2 and V is TRBV7-2; D is perhaps TRBD1 (5 bases). Germline V gene data show CDR1 as SGHTA and CDR2 as FQGNSA. Trimming took off 4 bases at V and 8 bases at J, with 11 bases between the two ends. The CDR3 contains 12 residues. CDR3 sequence reads: CASSSGPQGYTF. CDR3 nucleotide sequence: TGTGCCAGCAGCTCGGGACCTCAAGGCTACACCTTC.

The rearrangement uses TRBV15 and TRBJ2-1, with 16 bases matching TRBD2. Germline CDR1 is LNHNV and CDR2 is YYDKDF (reference sequence). CDR3 length: 20 residues. Germline trimming cut 0 bases from V and 5 bases from J; bases unmatched to any gene: 10. Here the CDR3 DNA reads TGTGCCACCAGCAGAGACCTGGGACTAGCGGGGGGGCGTGGGCACAATGAGCAGTTCTTC. This sequence encodes CATSRDLGLAGGRGHNEQFF.

This chain uses TRBV19 with TRBJ1-2; D gene uncertain. V gave up 4 bases and J gave up 2 bases, with 8 bases separating them. CDR3 length equals 13 residues. Germline lookup yields CDR1 LNHDA and CDR2 SQIVND (reference sequence). CDR3 residues: CASSKGVNYGYTF. The CDR3 DNA is TGTGCCAGTAGTAAAGGAGTCAACTATGGCTACACCTTC. The full variable domain, with the rest looked up from reference TRBV19 and TRBJ1-2, is DGGITQSPKYLFRKEGQNVTLSCEQNLNHDAMYWYRQDPGQGLRLIYYSQIVNDFQKGDIAEGYSVSREKKESFPLTVTSAQKNPTAFYLCASSKGVNYGYTFGSGTRLTVV.

The genes are TRBV30 and TRBJ1-2, with 8 bases lining up with TRBD1. The V gene end was trimmed by 2 bases and the J gene end by 8 bases; junction bases not matched to a gene: 10. Germline lookup yields CDR1 GTSNPN and CDR2 SVGIG (reference sequence). The CDR3 has 14 residues. In nucleotides, the CDR3 is TGTGCCTGGAGTCCTTCGGACAGGGTTCGCGGCTACACCTTC. As protein: CAWSPSDRVRGYTF.